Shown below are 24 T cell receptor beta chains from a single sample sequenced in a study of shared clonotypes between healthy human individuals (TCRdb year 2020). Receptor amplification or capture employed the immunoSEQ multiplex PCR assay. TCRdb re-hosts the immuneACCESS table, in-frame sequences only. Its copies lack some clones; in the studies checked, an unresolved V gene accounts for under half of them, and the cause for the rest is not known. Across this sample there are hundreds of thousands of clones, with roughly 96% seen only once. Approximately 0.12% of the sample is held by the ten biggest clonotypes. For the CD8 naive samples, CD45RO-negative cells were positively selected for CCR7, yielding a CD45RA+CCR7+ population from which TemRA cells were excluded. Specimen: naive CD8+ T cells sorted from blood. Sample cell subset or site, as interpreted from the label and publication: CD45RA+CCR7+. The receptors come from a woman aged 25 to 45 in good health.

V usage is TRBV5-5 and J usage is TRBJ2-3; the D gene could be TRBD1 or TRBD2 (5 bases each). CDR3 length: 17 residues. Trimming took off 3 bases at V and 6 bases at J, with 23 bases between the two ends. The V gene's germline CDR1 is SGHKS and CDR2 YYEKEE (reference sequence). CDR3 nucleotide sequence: TGTGCCAGCAGCTACACTCCTAATTTGGGGGTCATGGATACGCAGTATTTT. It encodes CASSYTPNLGVMDTQYF.

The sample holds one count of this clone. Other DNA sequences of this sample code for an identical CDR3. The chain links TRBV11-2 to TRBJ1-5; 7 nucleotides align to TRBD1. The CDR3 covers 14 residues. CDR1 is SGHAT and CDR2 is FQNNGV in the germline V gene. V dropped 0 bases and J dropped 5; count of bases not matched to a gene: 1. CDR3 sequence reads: CASSLEGGHQPQHF. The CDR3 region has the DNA TGTGCCAGCAGCTTAGAAGGGGGCCATCAGCCCCAGCATTTT.

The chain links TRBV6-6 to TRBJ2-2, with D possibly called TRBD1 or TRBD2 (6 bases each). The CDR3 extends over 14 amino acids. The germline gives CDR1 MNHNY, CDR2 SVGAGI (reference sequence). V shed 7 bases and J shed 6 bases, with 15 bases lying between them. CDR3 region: CASNPGQRAGELFF. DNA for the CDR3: TGTGCCAGCAATCCAGGACAGCGGGCCGGGGAGCTGTTTTTT.

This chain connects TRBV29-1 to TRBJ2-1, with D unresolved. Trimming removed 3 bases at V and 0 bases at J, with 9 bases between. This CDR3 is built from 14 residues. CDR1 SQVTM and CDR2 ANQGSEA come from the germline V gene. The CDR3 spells CSVDAGSSYNEQFF. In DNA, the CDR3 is TGCAGCGTTGACGCAGGAAGCTCCTACAATGAGCAGTTCTTC.

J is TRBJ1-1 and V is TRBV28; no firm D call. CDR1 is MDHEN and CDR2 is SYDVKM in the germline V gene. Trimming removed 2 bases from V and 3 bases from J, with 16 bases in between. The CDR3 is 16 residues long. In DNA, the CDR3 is TGTGCCAGCAGTTTAGGAGTTGGGAGGTTGTACACTGAAGCTTTCTTT. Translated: CASSLGVGRLYTEAFF.

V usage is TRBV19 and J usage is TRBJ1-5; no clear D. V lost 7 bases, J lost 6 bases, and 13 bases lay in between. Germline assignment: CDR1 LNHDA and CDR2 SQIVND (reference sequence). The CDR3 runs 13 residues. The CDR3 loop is CASTDRRGQPQHF. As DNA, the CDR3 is TGTGCCAGTACCGATCGCCGGGGTCAGCCCCAGCATTTT.

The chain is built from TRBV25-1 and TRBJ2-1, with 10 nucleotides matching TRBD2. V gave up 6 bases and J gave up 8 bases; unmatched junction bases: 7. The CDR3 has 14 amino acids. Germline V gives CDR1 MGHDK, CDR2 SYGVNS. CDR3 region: CASRFSGREDEQFF. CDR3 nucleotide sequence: TGTGCCAGCAGGTTCAGCGGGAGGGAGGATGAGCAGTTCTTC.

DNA for the CDR3: TGTGCCAGCAGCGGCGGGGGCAGCCAAAATGAAAAACTGTTTTTT. Translation: CASSGGGSQNEKLFF. This chain joins TRBV5-6 and TRBJ1-4, with TRBD1 as a possible D gene (6 bases). The ends were cut back, 4 bases at V and 5 bases at J, with 15 bases in the middle. There are 15 residues in the CDR3. Per germline, CDR1 SGHDT and CDR2 YYEEEE.

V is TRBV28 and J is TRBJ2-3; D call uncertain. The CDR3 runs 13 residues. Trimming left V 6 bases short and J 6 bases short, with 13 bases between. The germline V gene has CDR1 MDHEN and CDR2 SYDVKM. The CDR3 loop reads CASSPTSGDTQYF. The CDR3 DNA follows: TGTGCCAGCAGCCCCACCTCGGGCGATACGCAGTATTTT.

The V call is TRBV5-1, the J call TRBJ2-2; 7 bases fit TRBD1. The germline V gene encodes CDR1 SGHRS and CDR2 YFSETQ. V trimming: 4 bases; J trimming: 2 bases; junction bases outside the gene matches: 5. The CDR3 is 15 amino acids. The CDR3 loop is CASSHRDRNTGELFF. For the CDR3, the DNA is TGCGCCAGCAGCCACCGGGACAGAAACACCGGGGAGCTGTTTTTT.

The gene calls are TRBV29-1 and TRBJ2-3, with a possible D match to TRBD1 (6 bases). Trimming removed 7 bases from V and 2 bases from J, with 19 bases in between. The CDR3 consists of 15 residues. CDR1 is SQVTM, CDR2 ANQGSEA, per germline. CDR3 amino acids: CSASLRGHPTDTQYF. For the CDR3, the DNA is TGCAGCGCCAGCCTCCGGGGACACCCCACAGATACGCAGTATTTT.

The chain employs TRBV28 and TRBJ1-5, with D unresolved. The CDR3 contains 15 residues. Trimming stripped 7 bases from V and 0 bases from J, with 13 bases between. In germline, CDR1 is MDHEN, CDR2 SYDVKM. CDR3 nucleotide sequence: TGTGCCAGCACCTTTACGCGGCTTAGCAATCAGCCCCAGCATTTT. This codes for CASTFTRLSNQPQHF.

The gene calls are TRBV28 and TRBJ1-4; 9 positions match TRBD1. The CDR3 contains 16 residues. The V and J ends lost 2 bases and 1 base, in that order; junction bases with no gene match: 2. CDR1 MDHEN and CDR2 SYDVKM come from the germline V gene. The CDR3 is CASSLGTGLTNEKLFF. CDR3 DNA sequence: TGTGCCAGCAGTTTAGGGACAGGGTTAACTAATGAAAAACTGTTTTTT.

The CDR3 loop is CASSTRDNNQPQHF. CDR3 bases: TGTGCCAGTAGTACCCGGGACAACAATCAGCCCCAGCATTTT. V usage is TRBV19 and J usage is TRBJ1-5, with D tentatively TRBD1 (6 bases). Trimming pared 4 bases from V and 3 bases from J, leaving 10 bases between. The CDR3 length is 14 residues. Germline V gives CDR1 LNHDA, CDR2 SQIVND (reference sequence).

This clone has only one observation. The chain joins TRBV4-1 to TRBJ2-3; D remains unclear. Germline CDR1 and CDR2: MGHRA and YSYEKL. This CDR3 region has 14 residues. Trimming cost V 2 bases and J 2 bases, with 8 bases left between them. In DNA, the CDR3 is TGCGCCAGCAGCCAAAGATCGTCCACAGATACGCAGTATTTT. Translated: CASSQRSSTDTQYF.

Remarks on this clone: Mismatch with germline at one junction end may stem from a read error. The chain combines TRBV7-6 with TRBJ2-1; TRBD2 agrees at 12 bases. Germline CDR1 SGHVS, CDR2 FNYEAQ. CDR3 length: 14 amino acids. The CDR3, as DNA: TGTGCCAGCAGCCTAGCGGGAGGGGACAATGAGCAGTTCTTC. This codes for CASSLAGGDNEQFF. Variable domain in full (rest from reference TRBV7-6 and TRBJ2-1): GAGVSQSPRYKVTKRGQDVALRCDPISGHVSLYWYRQALGQGPEFLTYFNYEAQQDKSGLPNDRFSAERPEGSISTLTIQRTEQRDSAMYRCASSLAGGDNEQFFGPGTRLTVL.

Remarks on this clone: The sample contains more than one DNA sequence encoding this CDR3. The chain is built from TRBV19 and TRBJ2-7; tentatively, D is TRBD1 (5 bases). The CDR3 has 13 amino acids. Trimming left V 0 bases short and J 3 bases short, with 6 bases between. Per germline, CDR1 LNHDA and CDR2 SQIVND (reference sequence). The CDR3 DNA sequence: TGTGCCAGTAGTATAGATGACAGCTACGAGCAGTACTTC. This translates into CASSIDDSYEQYF.

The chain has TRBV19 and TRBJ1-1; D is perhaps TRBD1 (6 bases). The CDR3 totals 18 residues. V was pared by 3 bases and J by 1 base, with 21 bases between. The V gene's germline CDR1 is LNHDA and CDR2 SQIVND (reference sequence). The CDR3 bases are TGTGCCAGTAGTATTAGAGCGGGACACCAAACGGGGAACACTGAAGCTTTCTTT. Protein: CASSIRAGHQTGNTEAFF.

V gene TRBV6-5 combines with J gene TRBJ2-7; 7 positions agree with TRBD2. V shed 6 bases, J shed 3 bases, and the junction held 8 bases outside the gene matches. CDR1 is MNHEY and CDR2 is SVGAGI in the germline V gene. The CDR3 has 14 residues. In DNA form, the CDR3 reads TGTGCCAGCAGCTCGAGCGGGACTAACTACGAGCAGTACTTC. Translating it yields CASSSSGTNYEQYF.

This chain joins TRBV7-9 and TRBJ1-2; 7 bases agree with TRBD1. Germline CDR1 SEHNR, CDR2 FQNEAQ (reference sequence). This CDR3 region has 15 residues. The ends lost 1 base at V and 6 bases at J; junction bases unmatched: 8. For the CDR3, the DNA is TGTGCCAGCAGCTTAGGGGGGACAGTTCGAGATGGCTACACCTTC. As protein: CASSLGGTVRDGYTF.

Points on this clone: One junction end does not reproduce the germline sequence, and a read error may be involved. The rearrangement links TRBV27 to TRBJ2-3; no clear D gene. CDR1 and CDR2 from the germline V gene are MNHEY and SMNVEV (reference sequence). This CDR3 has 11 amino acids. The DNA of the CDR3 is TGTGCCAGCGGTTTCACAGATACGCAGTATTTT. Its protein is CASGFTDTQYF.

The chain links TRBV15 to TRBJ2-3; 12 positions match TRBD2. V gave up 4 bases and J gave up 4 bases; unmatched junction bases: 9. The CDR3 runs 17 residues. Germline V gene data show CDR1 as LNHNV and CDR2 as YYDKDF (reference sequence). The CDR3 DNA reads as TGTGCCACCAGCACCACATCGACTAGCGGGAGTTCAGATACGCAGTATTTT. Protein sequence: CATSTTSTSGSSDTQYF.

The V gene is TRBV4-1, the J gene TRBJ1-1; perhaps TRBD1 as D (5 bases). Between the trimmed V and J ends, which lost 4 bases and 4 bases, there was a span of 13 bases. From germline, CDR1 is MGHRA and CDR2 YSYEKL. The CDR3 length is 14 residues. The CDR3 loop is CASSLPGDGTEAFF. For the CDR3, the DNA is TGCGCCAGCAGCCTTCCGGGGGACGGCACTGAAGCTTTCTTT.

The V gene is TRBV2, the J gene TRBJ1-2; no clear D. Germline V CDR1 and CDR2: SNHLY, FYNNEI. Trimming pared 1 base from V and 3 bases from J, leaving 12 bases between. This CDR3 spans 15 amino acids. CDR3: CASSEVRKGDYGYTF. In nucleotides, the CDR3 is TGTGCCAGCAGTGAAGTTAGGAAAGGAGACTATGGCTACACCTTC.